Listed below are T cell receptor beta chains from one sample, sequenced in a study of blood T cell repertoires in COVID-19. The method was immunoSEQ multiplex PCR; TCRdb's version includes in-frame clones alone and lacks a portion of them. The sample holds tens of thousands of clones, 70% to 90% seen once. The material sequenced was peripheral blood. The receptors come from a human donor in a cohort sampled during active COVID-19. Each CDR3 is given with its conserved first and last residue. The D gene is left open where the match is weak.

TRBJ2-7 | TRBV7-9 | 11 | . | CASSSFYEQYF
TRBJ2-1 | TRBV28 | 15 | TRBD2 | CASSLPQVAGNEQFF
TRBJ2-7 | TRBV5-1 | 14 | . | CASSLEGEAYEQYF
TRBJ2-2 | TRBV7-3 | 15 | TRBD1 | CASSLGQGGTGELFF
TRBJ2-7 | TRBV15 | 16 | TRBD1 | CATSRTGTGTSYEQYF
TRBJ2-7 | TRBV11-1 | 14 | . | CASSLLRHSYEQYF
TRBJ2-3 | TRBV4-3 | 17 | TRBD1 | CASSPGAWAGGLDTQYF
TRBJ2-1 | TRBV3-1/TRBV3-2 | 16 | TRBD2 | CASSHSGTSVDNEQFF
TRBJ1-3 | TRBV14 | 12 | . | CASSLQGNTIYF
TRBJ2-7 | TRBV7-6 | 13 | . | CASSLGQVYEQYF
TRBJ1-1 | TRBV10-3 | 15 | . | CAISESLGGSTEAFF
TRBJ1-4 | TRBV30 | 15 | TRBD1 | CAWTPRAGGGEKLFF
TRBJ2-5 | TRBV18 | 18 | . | CASSRTSGRGPLQETQYF
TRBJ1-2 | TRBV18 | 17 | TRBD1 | CASSPETGGDFYYGYTF
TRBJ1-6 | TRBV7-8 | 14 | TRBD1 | CASVPGTGNSPLHF
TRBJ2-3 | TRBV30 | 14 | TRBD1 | CASRTGASTDTQYF
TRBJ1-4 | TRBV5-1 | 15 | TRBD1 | CASSLGGQGQEKLFF
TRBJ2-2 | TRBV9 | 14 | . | CASSVGLDGGELFF
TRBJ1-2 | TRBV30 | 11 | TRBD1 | CAWSNQGQATF
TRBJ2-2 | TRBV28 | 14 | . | CASLRGLSAGELFF
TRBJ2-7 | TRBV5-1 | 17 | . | CASSLSEGGRSLYEQYF
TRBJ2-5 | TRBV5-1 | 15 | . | CASSLRRGPEETQYF
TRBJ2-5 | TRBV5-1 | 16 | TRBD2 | CASSLAPSGAQETQYF
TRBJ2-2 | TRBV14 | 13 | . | CASSQNLAGELFF
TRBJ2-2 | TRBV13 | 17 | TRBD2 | CASSLFPAGGNTGELFF
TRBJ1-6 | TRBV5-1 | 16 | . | CASSSDGPHRDSPLHF
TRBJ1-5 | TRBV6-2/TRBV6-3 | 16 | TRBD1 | CASSDYGQGTIQPQHF
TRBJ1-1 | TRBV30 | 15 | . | CAWRAHTGYDTEAFF
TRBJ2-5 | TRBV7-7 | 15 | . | CASSPRVADQETQYF
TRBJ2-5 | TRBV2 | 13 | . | CASSEYERETQYF
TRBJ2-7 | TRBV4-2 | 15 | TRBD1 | CASSQDRGFDYEQYF
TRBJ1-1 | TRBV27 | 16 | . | CASSPPGGSVNTEAFF
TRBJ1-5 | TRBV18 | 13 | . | CASSLSSNQPQHF
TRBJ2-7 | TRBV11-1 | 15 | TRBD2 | CASSSSWRGVDEQYF
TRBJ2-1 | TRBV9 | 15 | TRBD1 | CASSVGQGNYNEQFF
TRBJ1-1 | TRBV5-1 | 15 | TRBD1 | CASSLADRVDTEAFF
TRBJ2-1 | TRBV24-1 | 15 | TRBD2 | CATSGPGLANNEQFF
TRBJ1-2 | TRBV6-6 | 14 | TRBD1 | CASSNGQGAGGYTF
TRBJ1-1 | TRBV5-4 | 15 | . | CASSLAQGPNTEAFF
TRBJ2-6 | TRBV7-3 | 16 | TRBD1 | CASSRDRATGANVLTF
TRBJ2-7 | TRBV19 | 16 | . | CASSAERAGRLYEQYF
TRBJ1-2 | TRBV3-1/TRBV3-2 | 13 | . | CASRLGQGYGYTF
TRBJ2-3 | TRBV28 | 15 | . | CASSPPSALTDTQYF
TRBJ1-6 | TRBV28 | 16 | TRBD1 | CASSTRTGPYNSPLHF
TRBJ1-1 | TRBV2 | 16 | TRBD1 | CASSEDRGPMNTEAFF
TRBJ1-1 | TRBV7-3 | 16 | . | CASSLASYGPGTEAFF